This T cell receptor beta chain is from a study of shared clonotypes between healthy human individuals. Whole-study results and caveats: With few donors, the genetic and exposure-history diversity represented was limited.

Note on this clone: Antigen specificity is unknown. The likely explanation is a read error, given a far larger clone one base away.

The donors were adults (healthy and HIV-negative) with no recent acute infections or vaccinations. CDR1 is SGHTA and CDR2 is FQGNSA in the germline V gene. Unmatched junction bases numbered 9, after V lost 7 bases and J lost 2 bases. The CDR3 contains 15 residues. Deep was the level used in running the assay. Researchers sequenced unsorted PBMC DNA using ten immunoSEQ deep assay plates. Clones were read by immunoSEQ multiplex PCR, and TCRdb kept only the in-frame ones, dropping some. Of some 530,000 clones listed, roughly 80% are singletons. Material for sequencing was PBMCs. The source of this sequence is a woman in her thirties or forties in good health. Some clones in this sample may be carry-over from other donors' samples. The chain uses TRBV7-2 and TRBJ1-2; TRBD1 matches at 8 bases. In nucleotides, the CDR3 is TGTGCCAGCATCCACAAGGGGACAGGAAACTATGGCTACACCTTC. Translated, it gives CASIHKGTGNYGYTF.